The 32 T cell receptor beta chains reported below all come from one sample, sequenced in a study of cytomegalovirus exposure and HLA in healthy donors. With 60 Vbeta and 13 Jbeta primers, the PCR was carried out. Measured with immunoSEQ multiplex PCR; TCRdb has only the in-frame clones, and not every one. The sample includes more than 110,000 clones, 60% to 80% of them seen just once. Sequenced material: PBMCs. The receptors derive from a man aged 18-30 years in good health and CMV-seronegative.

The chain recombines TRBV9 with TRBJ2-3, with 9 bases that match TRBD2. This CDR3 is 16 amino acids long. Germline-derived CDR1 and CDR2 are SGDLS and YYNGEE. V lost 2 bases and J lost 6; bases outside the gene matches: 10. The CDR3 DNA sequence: TGTGCCAGCAGCGTCAGAGGCGGGGGGGCGTCCGATACGCAGTATTTT. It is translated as CASSVRGGGASDTQYF. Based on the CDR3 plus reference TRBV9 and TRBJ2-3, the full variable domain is DSGVTQTPKHLITATGQRVTLRCSPRSGDLSVYWYQQSLDQGLQFLIQYYNGEERAKGNILERFSAQQFPDLHSELNLSSLELGDSALYFCASSVRGGGASDTQYFGPGTRLTVL.

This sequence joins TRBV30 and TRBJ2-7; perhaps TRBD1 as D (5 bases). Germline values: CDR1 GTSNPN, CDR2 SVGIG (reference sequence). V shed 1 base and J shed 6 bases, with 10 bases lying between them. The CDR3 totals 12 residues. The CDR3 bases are TGTGCCTGGAGTGAACTGGGGCTCGAGCAGTACTTC. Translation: CAWSELGLEQYF.

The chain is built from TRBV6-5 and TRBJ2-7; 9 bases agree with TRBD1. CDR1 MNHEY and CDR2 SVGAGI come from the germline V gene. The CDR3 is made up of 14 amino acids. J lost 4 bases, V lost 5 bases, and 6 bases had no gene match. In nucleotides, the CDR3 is TGTGCCAGCAGTCAGGGACAGGGCCTTTACGAGCAGTACTTC. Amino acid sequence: CASSQGQGLYEQYF.

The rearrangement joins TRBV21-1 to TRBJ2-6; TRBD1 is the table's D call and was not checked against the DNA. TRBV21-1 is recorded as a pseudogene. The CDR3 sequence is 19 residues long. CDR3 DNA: TGTGCCAGCAGCAAATACTACGAGCAGGGGGCTCGAGGGGCCAACGTCCTGACTTTC. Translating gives CASSKYYEQGARGANVLTF.

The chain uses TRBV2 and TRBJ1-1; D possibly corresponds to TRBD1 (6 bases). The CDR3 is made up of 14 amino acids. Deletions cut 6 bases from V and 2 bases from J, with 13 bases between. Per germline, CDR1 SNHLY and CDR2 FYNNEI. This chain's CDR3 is CASRVDRLNTEAFF. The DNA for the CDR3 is TGTGCCAGCAGAGTTGACAGGTTAAACACTGAAGCTTTCTTT.

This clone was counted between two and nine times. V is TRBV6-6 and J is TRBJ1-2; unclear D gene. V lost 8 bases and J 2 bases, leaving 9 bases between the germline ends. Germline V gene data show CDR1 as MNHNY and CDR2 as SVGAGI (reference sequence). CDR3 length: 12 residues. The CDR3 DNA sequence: TGTGCCAGCGAAGGAGAAAACTATGGCTACACCTTC. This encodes CASEGENYGYTF.

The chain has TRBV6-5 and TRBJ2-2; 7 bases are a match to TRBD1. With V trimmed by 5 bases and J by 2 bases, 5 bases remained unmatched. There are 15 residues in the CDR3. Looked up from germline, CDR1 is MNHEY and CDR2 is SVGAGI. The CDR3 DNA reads TGTGCCAGCAGTCCTCGACAGGGAAACACCGGGGAGCTGTTTTTT. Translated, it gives CASSPRQGNTGELFF.

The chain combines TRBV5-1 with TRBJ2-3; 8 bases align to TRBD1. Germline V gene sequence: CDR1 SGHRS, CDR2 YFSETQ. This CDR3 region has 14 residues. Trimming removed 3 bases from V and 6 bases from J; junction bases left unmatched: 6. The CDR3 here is CASSWDRSADTQYF. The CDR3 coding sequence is TGCGCCAGCAGCTGGGACAGGAGTGCCGATACGCAGTATTTT.

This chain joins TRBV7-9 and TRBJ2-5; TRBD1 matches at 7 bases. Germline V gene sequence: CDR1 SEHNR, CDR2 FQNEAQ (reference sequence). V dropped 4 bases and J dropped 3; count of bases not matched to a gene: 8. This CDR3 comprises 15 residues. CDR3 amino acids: CASSSSQGLEETQYF. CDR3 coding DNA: TGTGCCAGCAGCTCATCACAGGGGCTTGAAGAGACCCAGTACTTC.

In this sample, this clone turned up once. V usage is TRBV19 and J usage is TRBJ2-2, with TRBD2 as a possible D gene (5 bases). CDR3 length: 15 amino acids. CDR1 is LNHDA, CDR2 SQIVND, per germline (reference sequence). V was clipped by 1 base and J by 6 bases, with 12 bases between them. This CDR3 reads CASSIAPNGAGELFF. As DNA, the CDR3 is TGTGCCAGTAGTATAGCTCCAAACGGGGCCGGGGAGCTGTTTTTT.

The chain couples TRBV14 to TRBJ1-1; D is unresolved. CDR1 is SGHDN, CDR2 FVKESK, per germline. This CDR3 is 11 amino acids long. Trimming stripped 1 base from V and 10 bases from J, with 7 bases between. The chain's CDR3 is CASSQVSAAFF. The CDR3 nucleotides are TGTGCCAGCAGCCAAGTCAGTGCAGCTTTCTTT.

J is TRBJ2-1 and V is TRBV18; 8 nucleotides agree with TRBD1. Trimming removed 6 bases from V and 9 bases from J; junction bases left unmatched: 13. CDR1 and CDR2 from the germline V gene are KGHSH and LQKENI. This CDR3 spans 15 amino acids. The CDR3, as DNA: TGTGCCAGCTCCCCTGACCGGACAGGGTGGGGTGAGCAGTTCTTC. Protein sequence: CASSPDRTGWGEQFF. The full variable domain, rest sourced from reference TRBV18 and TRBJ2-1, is NAGVMQNPRHLVRRRGQEARLRCSPMKGHSHVYWYRQLPEEGLKFMVYLQKENIIDESGMPKERFSAEFPKEGPSILRIQQVVRGDSAAYFCASSPDRTGWGEQFFGPGTRLTVL.

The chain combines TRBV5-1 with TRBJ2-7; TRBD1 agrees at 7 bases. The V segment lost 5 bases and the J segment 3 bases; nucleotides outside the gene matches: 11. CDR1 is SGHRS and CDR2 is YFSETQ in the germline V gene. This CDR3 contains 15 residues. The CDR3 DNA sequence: TGCGCCAGCAGGAGGGTGTCCCCAGGGGGCTACGAGCAGTACTTC. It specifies CASRRVSPGGYEQYF.

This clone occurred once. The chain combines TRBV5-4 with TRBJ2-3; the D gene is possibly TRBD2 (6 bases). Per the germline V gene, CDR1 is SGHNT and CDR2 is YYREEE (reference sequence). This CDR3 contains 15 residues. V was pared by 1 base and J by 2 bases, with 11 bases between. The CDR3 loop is CASSLLRGTTDTQYF. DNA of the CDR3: TGTGCCAGCAGCTTGTTGCGGGGAACCACAGATACGCAGTATTTT.

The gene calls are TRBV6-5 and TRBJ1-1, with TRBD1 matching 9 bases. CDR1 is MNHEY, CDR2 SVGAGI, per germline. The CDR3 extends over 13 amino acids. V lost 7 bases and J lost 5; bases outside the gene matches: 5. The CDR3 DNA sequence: TGTGCCAGCACAGGACAGGGGTATACTGAAGCTTTCTTT. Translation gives CASTGQGYTEAFF.

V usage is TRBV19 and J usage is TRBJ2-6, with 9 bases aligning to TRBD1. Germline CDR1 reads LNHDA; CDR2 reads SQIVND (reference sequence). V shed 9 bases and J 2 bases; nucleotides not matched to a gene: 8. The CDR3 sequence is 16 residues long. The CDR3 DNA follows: TGTGCCAGCCTAGACAGGGGGAATGCTGGGGCCAACGTCCTGACTTTC. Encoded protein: CASLDRGNAGANVLTF.

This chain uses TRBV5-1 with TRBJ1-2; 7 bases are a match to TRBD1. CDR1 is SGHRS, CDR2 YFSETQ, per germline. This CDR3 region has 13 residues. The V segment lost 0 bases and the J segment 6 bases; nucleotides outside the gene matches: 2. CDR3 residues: CASSLDGTDGYTF. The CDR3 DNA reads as TGCGCCAGCAGCTTGGACGGGACAGATGGCTACACCTTC.

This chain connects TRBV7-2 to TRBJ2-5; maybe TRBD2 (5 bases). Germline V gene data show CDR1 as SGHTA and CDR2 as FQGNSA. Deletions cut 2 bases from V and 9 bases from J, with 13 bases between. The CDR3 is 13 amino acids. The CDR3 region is CASSLILAQSQYF. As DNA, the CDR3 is TGTGCCAGCAGCTTAATCCTAGCCCAATCCCAGTACTTC.

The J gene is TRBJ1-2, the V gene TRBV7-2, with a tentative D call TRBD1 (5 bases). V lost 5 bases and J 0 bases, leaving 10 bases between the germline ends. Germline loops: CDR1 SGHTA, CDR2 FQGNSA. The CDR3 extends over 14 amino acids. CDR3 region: CASSRRAANYGYTF. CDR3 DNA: TGTGCCAGCAGCCGCAGGGCGGCTAACTATGGCTACACCTTC.

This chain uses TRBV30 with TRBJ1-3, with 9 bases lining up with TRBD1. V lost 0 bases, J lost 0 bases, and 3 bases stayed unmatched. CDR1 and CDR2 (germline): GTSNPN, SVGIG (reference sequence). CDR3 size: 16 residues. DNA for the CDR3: TGTGCCTGGAGTGTAAGGACAGGGGTCTCTGGAAACACCATATATTTT. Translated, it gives CAWSVRTGVSGNTIYF.

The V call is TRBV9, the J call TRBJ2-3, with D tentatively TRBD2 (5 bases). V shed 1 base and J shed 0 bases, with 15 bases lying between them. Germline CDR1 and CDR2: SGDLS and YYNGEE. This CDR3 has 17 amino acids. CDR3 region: CASSVYDRTPSTDTQYF. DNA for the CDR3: TGTGCCAGCAGCGTATATGATCGGACTCCTAGCACAGATACGCAGTATTTT.

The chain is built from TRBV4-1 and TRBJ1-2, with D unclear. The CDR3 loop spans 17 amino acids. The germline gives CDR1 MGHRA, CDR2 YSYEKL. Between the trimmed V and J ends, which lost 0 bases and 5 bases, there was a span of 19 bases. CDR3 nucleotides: TGCGCCAGCAGCCAAGATAAAAGTCGCGACATCTATTATGGCTACACCTTC. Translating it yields CASSQDKSRDIYYGYTF.

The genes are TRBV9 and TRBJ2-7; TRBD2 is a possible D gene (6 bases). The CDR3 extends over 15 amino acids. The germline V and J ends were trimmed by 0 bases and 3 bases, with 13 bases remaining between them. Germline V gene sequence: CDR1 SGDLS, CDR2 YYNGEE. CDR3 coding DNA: TGTGCCAGCAGCGTAGGGGGGACTGAAGACTACGAGCAGTACTTC. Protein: CASSVGGTEDYEQYF. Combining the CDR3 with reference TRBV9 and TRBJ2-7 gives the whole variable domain DSGVTQTPKHLITATGQRVTLRCSPRSGDLSVYWYQQSLDQGLQFLIQYYNGEERAKGNILERFSAQQFPDLHSELNLSSLELGDSALYFCASSVGGTEDYEQYFGPGTRLTVT.

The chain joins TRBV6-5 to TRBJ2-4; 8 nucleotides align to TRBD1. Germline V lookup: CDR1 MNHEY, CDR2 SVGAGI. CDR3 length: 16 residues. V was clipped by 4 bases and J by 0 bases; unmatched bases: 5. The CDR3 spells CASSSGGRVAKNIQYF. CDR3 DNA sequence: TGTGCCAGCAGTTCAGGGGGCAGAGTAGCCAAAAACATTCAGTACTTC.

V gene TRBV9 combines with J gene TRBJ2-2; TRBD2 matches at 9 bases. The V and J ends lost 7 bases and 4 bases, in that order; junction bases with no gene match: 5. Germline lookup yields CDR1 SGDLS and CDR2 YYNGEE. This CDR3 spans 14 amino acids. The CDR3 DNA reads TGTGCCAGCCGGCGGGGGGGCGGCACCGGGGAGCTGTTTTTT. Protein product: CASRRGGGTGELFF.

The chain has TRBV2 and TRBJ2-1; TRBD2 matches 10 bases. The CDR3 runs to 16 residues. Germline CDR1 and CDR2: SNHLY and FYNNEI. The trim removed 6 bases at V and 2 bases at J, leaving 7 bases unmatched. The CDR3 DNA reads TGTGCCAGCAGGGAGGGACTAGCGAATACCTACAATGAGCAGTTCTTC. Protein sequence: CASREGLANTYNEQFF.

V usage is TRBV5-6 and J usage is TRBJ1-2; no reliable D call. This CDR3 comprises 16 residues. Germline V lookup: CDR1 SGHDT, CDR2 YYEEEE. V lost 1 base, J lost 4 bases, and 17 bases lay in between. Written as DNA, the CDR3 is TGTGCCAGCAGCTTGTACGCCAGGCCCGACATCTATGGCTACACCTTC. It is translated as CASSLYARPDIYGYTF.

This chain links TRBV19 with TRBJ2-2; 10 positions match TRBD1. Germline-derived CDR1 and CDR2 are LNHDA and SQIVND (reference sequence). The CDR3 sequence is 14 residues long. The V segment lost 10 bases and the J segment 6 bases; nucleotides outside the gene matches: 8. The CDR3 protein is CATKGTGESGELFF. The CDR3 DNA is TGTGCCACTAAAGGGACAGGGGAGTCCGGGGAGCTGTTTTTT.

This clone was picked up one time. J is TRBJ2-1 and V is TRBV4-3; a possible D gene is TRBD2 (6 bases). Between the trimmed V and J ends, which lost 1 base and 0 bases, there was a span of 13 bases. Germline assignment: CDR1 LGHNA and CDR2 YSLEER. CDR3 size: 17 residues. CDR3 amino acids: CASSQVAGPRSYNEQFF. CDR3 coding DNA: TGCGCCAGCAGCCAAGTCGCGGGGCCACGCTCCTACAATGAGCAGTTCTTC.

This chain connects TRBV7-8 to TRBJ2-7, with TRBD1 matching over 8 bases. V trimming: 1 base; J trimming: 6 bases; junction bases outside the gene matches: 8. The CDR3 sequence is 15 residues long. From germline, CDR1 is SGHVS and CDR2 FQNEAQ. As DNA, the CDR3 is TGTGCCAGCAGCTTAGGCAGGCAGGGGGCGGCCGAGCAGTACTTC. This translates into CASSLGRQGAAEQYF.

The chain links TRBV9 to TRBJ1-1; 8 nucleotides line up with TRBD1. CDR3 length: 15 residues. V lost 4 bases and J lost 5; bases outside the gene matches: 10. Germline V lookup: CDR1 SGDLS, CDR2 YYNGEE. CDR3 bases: TGTGCCAGCAGCCGCCCGACAGGGGAGTCGACTGAAGCTTTCTTT. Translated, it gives CASSRPTGESTEAFF.

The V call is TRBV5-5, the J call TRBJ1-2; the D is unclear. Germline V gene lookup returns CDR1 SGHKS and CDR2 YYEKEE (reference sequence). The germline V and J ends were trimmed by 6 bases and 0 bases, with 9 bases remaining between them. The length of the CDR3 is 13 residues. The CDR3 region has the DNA TGTGCCAGCACCCCCTCCCCTAACTATGGCTACACCTTC. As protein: CASTPSPNYGYTF. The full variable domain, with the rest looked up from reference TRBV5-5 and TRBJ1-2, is DAGVTQSPTHLIKTRGQQVTLRCSPISGHKSVSWYQQVLGQGPQFIFQYYEKEERGRGNFPDRFSARQFPNYSSELNVNALLLGDSALYLCASTPSPNYGYTFGSGTRLTVV.